The entry that follows covers one T cell receptor (beta chain) sequence. Its specificity is not known. Trimming removed 5 bases from V and 4 bases from J, with 11 bases in between. The CDR3 spans 13 residues. CDR1 and CDR2 from the germline V gene are MNHEY and SMNVEV (reference sequence). The sample comes from a study of cytomegalovirus exposure and HLA in healthy donors. Study-level information: Findings of an earlier analysis included about 100 million unique TCR beta sequences from 180 million or so T cells.

Whole-study findings and limits: An observed cluster of highly shared sequence variants was recorded as a likely sequencing artifact.

It was with 60 Vbeta and 13 Jbeta primers that the PCR ran. The repertoire was sequenced with immunoSEQ multiplex PCR; TCRdb's copy has only in-frame clones and lacks some. Found here are 150,000 to 180,000 clones, around 80% of them singletons; the top ten hold 9.5% to 15%. This sequence was found in a man under 40 in good health and CMV-seropositive. The sequenced sample was PBMCs. The V gene is TRBV27, the J gene TRBJ1-2, with a weak D call TRBD1 (5 bases). As DNA, the CDR3 is TGTGCCAGCAGTCTCGACAGCCGCTATGGCTACACCTTC. The encoded protein is CASSLDSRYGYTF.